Listed below are T cell receptor beta chains from one sample, sequenced in a study of identical twins. From the 5' RACE reads, TCRdb called clonotypes with MiXCR, one entry per CDR3 protein. The top ten clones hold roughly 6.8% of a sample with hundreds of thousands of distinct CDR3 sequences, nearly 9.5% of them seen once. The same data also contributed to another study, on yellow fever vaccine responses in identical twins.

The sample taken for sequencing was CD8+ T cells sorted from blood. These receptors came from a woman aged 18-29 years in good health. The CDR3 runs from the conserved cysteine through the conserved F or W. A D gene is named only where the DNA matches it firmly. A clone size is listed for some rows: how often the clone was seen (once, few, many), or a class if it is expanded.

cdr3_length | d_call | clone_size | j_call | v_call | cdr3_nt | cdr3_aa
14 | TRBD1 | many | TRBJ2-7 | TRBV7-9 | TGTGCCAGCAGCCCCACAGGGGGCCGGTACGAGCAGTACTTC | CASSPTGGRYEQYF
14 | . | many | TRBJ1-5 | TRBV28 | TGTGCCAGCAGCCTCTCAGAGGTCAATCAGCCCCAGCATTTT | CASSLSEVNQPQHF
16 | . | . | TRBJ1-3 | TRBV27 | TGTGCCAGCAGCGACGGGACGGCGGTATCTGGAAACACCATATATTTT | CASSDGTAVSGNTIYF
12 | . | many | TRBJ2-1 | TRBV30 | TGTGCCTGGAGTGAGACAGTCTGGGAGCAGTTCTTC | CAWSETVWEQFF
13 | TRBD1 | many | TRBJ2-1 | TRBV27 | TGTGCCAGCAGTTTATCCCACGGGACAGCTCAGTTCTTC | CASSLSHGTAQFF
16 | . | many | TRBJ2-5 | TRBV12-3/TRBV12-4 | TGTGCCAGCAGTTTCCCCCCCGAAGCGGAGTTGGGGCCCCAGTACTTC | CASSFPPEAELGPQYF
14 | TRBD2 | . | TRBJ2-2 | TRBV27 | TGTGCCAGCAGTTTGCGGGAGGTCACCGGGGAGCTGTTTTTT | CASSLREVTGELFF
15 | TRBD1 | . | TRBJ2-5 | TRBV3-1 | TGTGCCAGCAGCCTCGGACAGGGGAGGATGCAGACCCAGTACTTC | CASSLGQGRMQTQYF
12 | . | many | TRBJ2-7 | TRBV10-3 | TGTGCCATCAGTGACAGCTTCTACGAGCAGTACTTC | CAISDSFYEQYF
13 | . | . | TRBJ2-1 | TRBV30 | TGTGCCTGGGAGGAATCAGGGTACGATGAGCAGTTCTTC | CAWEESGYDEQFF
16 | . | many | TRBJ2-6 | TRBV12-3/TRBV12-4 | TGTGCCAGCAGAAACCCCGAGGGCTCTGGGGCCAACGTCCTGACTTTC | CASRNPEGSGANVLTF
16 | . | few | TRBJ2-5 | TRBV12-3/TRBV12-4 | TGTGCCATCAACCTCCGAAAGGGCCCCATCCCGGAGACCCAGTACTTC | CAINLRKGPIPETQYF
16 | . | many | TRBJ2-1 | TRBV24-1 | TGTGCCACCAGTGATCCTTCGGGGTCCTCCTACAATGAGCAGTTCTTC | CATSDPSGSSYNEQFF
14 | . | many | TRBJ2-7 | TRBV20-1 | TGCAGTGCCCATGATCTCTTGCGGGTGTACGAGCAGTACTTC | CSAHDLLRVYEQYF
16 | . | medium-sized | TRBJ2-5 | TRBV10-3 | TGTGCCATCAGTGAGTCTTTGGGACCCCCCCAAGAGACCCAGTACTTC | CAISESLGPPQETQYF
17 | . | . | TRBJ1-5 | TRBV6-2/TRBV6-3 | TGTGCCAGCAGTTACGAGAGGTCGGGCCGAAGCAATCAGCCCCAGCATTTT | CASSYERSGRSNQPQHF
15 | TRBD1 | many | TRBJ1-1 | TRBV6-1 | TGTGCCAGCAGTCCCGACAGGGTGATGTACACTGAAGCTTTCTTT | CASSPDRVMYTEAFF
15 | TRBD2 | many | TRBJ2-1 | TRBV7-9 | TGTGCCAGCAGCTTAGCGACTAGCCCATACAATGAGCAGTTCTTC | CASSLATSPYNEQFF
17 | TRBD1 | few | TRBJ1-6 | TRBV7-9 | TGTGCCAGCAGCTTAAACCGGGACAGGGGCGGGGGTTCACCCCTCCACTTT | CASSLNRDRGGGSPLHF
16 | . | . | TRBJ2-2 | TRBV12-2 | TGTGCAAGTCGCCCCTCGCGGGACAGGGACTTCGGGGAGCTGTTTTTT | CASRPSRDRDFGELFF
12 | . | . | TRBJ2-7 | TRBV4-1 | TGCGCCAGCAGCCAAGTTGCAGGGGAGCAGTACTTC | CASSQVAGEQYF
14 | . | many | TRBJ2-7 | TRBV20-1 | TGCAGTGCTAGAGATCAAAATACAGGCATCGAGCAGTACTTC | CSARDQNTGIEQYF
17 | TRBD2 | many | TRBJ2-1 | TRBV4-3 | TGCGCCAGCAGCCAAGATTCGGGACTAGCGGCCTACAATGAGCAGTTCTTC | CASSQDSGLAAYNEQFF
15 | . | many | TRBJ2-1 | TRBV9 | TGTGCCAGCAGCGTAGATTACCTAAAATACAATGAGCAGTTCTTC | CASSVDYLKYNEQFF
14 | TRBD2 | many | TRBJ2-5 | TRBV6-1 | TGTGCCAGCAGTGAAGGGGAGGGTTGGGAGACCCAGTACTTC | CASSEGEGWETQYF
15 | . | many | TRBJ2-7 | TRBV20-1 | TGCAGTGCTAGAGGTAAAACAGAGCCCCAGGGGGAGCAGTACTTC | CSARGKTEPQGEQYF
15 | TRBD2 | many | TRBJ2-3 | TRBV29-1 | TGCAGCGTGGATCTAGCGGGATCCCCCACAGATACGCAGTATTTT | CSVDLAGSPTDTQYF
14 | . | . | TRBJ2-7 | TRBV4-3 | TGCGCCAGCAGCCAAGATCGGGCTTCCAGGGAGCAGTACTTC | CASSQDRASREQYF
14 | . | many | TRBJ2-1 | TRBV10-3 | TGTGCCATCAGTGGAGGCGGGAATTACAATGAGCAGTTCTTC | CAISGGGNYNEQFF
14 | . | . | TRBJ2-7 | TRBV7-9 | TGTGCCAGCAGCTTACCAGGTATTACTGGGGAGCAGTACTTC | CASSLPGITGEQYF
14 | . | few | TRBJ2-7 | TRBV27 | TGTGCCAGCAGTTCCCTAGAAAACGCCTACGAGCAGTACTTC | CASSSLENAYEQYF